The sequence of this TCR beta chain was determined in a study of blood T cell repertoires in COVID-19. Study information: The analysed material was cDNA or gDNA that came from T cells, B-cell-depleted T cells, or PBMCs.

Source study methods: The assay estimated nucleated cells by amplifying reference gene primers. Sequencing was performed with immunoSEQ multiplex PCR; in TCRdb, only in-frame clones are kept and a portion is missing. V and J calls and clone size are as listed in that table; D and trimming were resolved from the DNA. The sample has roughly 160,000 clones; roughly 93% are singletons. The junction had 10 bases not matched to a gene; V was cut back by 4 bases and J by 5 bases. CDR3 size: 17 residues. The specimen was peripheral blood. The receptor was derived from a man aged 18 to 30 with acute or convalescent COVID-19. The rearrangement links TRBV5-3 to TRBJ2-2; 11 bases map to TRBD2. TRBV5-3 is an open reading frame whose function is uncertain. The CDR3 loop reads CARSPSRTSGRTGELFF. CDR3 DNA sequence: TGTGCCAGAAGCCCTTCCCGGACTAGCGGGCGTACCGGGGAGCTGTTTTTT.